What follows is one T cell receptor beta chain and its context. The antigen is not known. This specimen comes from a study of Graves' ophthalmopathy and Graves' hyperthyroidism. Scientists amplified the TCR beta CDR3 regions from RNA transcripts. HTBI primers primed a first-round RT-PCR, and a second-round multiplex PCR followed. TCRdb itself ran the multiplex PCR reads through MiXCR, one entry per CDR3 protein. The sample includes about 500,000 distinct CDR3 sequences, 39% of them seen just once. Findings and caveats of the study: The model predicted progression of ophthalmopathy with a sensitivity of about 70%, and its specificity was 72% to 80%.

The V end lost 5 bases, the J end lost 6 bases, and 17 bases lay between the germline ends. The CDR3 extends over 13 amino acids. Germline CDR1 and CDR2: SQVTM and ANQGSEA. Diagnosis used clinical symptoms, serum thyroxine, TRAb, thyroid ultrasound and orbital computed tomography. Input material: peripheral blood or thyroid tissue (not recorded which). V usage is TRBV29-1 and J usage is TRBJ2-7, with D maybe TRBD2 (7 bases). This receptor was obtained from an adult man with Graves' hyperthyroidism. The CDR3 is CSVSRGGGGEQYF. In DNA form, the CDR3 reads TGCAGCGTTTCCCGTGGGGGAGGGGGCGAGCAGTACTTC.